What follows is one TCR beta chain and its context. Trimming removed 1 base at V and 7 bases at J, with 17 bases between. The CDR3 has 15 residues. The germline V gene encodes CDR1 MNHNS and CDR2 SASEGT. Assay: immunoSEQ multiplex PCR; the TCRdb copy retains only in-frame clones and omits some. The sample has 150,000 to 190,000 clones, around 84% seen once. The data stem from a study of blood T cell repertoires in COVID-19. In the study overall: PBMCs, B-cell-depleted T cells, or T cells provided the cDNA or gDNA that made up the material.

The sequence derives from a man in his forties or fifties who had recovered from COVID-19. The chain recombines TRBV6-1 with TRBJ2-7; D possibly corresponds to TRBD1 (6 bases). Sequences were obtained from PBMCs or T cells enriched from blood (not recorded which). CDR3 loop: CASSEGTVTLSEQYF. Here the CDR3 DNA reads TGTGCCAGCAGTGAAGGGACAGTTACCCTTTCTGAGCAGTACTTC.